The source of this T cell receptor (beta chain) is a study of cytomegalovirus exposure and HLA in healthy donors. The protocol was immunoSEQ multiplex PCR, while the TCRdb copy is restricted to in-frame clones and leaves out a portion. The data hold roughly 70,000 clones, with about 97% observed a single time. Trimming at V came to 5 bases and at J to 6 bases, leaving 14 bases not matched to a gene. There are 16 residues in the CDR3. The germline V gene has CDR1 MNHEY and CDR2 SMNVEV (reference sequence). The receptor's source is a woman aged 18-29 years in good health and CMV-seropositive. The genes are TRBV27 and TRBJ1-1; 8 bases align to TRBD1. Sequencing was done on a sample of PBMCs. CDR3 residues: CASSTPPGQGFAEAFF. Here the CDR3 DNA reads TGTGCCAGCAGTACGCCGCCCGGACAGGGCTTTGCTGAAGCTTTCTTT.